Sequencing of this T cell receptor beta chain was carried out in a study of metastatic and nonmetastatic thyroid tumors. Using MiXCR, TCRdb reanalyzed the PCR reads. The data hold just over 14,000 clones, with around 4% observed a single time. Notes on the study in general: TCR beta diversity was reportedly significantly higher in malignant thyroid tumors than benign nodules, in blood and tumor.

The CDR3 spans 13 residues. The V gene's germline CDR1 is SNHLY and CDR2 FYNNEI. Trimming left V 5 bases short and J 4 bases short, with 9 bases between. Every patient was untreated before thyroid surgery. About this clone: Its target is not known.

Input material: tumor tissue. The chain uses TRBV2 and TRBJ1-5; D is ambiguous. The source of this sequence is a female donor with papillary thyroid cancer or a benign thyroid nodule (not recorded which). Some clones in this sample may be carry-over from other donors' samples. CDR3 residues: CASSLAWNQPQHF. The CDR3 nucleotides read TGTGCCAGCAGTCTCGCGTGGAATCAGCCCCAGCATTTT.